The source of this T cell receptor (beta chain) is a study of cytomegalovirus exposure and HLA in healthy donors. Points from the study as a whole: On later analysis, the bulk of CMV-associated TCR beta chains appeared to be HLA-restricted. Later analysis identified a missense DCLRE1C variant that was linked to TCR beta V- and J-gene trimming. Confirmation was obtained in vitro that a few CMV-associated chains are specific for CMV antigens.

CDR3 size: 16 residues. Germline CDR1 SNHLY, CDR2 FYNNEI. Trimming stripped 5 bases from V and 0 bases from J, with 14 bases between. Only a few counts were recorded for this clone. Its antigen is unknown. Amplification used 60 Vbeta primers and 13 Jbeta primers. The method was immunoSEQ multiplex PCR; TCRdb's version includes in-frame clones alone and lacks a portion of them. The sample has 150,000 to 200,000 clones, 81% seen once; the top ten hold approximately 1.8%. V is TRBV2 and J is TRBJ2-1, with D tentatively TRBD1 (6 bases). This clonotype was obtained from a young man in good health and CMV-seronegative. The sequencing input was PBMCs. CDR3 nucleotides: TGTGCCAGCAGTAAGACAGGCCCAAGCTCCTACAATGAGCAGTTCTTC. The encoded protein is CASSKTGPSSYNEQFF.